This TCR beta chain emerged from a study of T cells in localized non-small cell lung cancer. General study results and limits: A median of around 60 clones ranked among the top 100 in tumor appeared in adjacent lung. Uninvolved adjacent lung, not tumor, had the highest T cell clonality.

In the case of this clone: Its matching antigen is unknown.

Libraries were prepared by immunoSEQ multiplex PCR; TCRdb keeps only in-frame clonotypes and omits some of them. The sample has roughly 900 clones; about 20% are singletons. The CDR3 is 20 residues long. The V and J ends lost 0 bases and 1 base, in that order; junction bases with no gene match: 11. This material consisted of normal lung tissue next to the tumor, taken before any cancer treatment. The clonotype comes from a male donor older than 55 with stage I lung adenocarcinoma. The J gene is TRBJ2-6, the V gene TRBV23-1; 8 nucleotides agree with TRBD1. TRBV23-1 is marked as an open reading frame, function uncertain. This CDR3 reads CASSQSIGDRSPSGANVLTF. In DNA form, the CDR3 reads TGCGCCAGCAGTCAATCTATCGGGGACAGGTCACCATCTGGGGCCAACGTCCTGACTTTC.